These 32 T cell receptor beta chains were sequenced from one sample in a study of cytomegalovirus exposure and HLA in healthy donors. The PCR made use of 60 Vbeta and 13 Jbeta primers. This table comes from immunoSEQ multiplex PCR, and its TCRdb copy is limited to in-frame clones, with some not included. The sample lists 170,000 or so clones, around three quarters occurring once. The sample consisted of PBMCs. The receptors stem from a woman in her forties in good health and CMV-seronegative.

This clone was counted between two and nine times. The chain couples TRBV5-1 to TRBJ2-1; D uncertain. The V gene's germline CDR1 is SGHRS and CDR2 YFSETQ. The V gene lost 7 bases and the J gene lost 0 bases, with 11 bases spanning the gap. The CDR3 runs to 14 residues. Here the CDR3 DNA reads TGCGCCAGCGTCCTTTCCGGCTCCTACAATGAGCAGTTCTTC. This sequence encodes CASVLSGSYNEQFF.

The chain is built from TRBV9 and TRBJ1-6, with 8 positions matching TRBD1. There are 15 residues in the CDR3. Germline loops: CDR1 SGDLS, CDR2 YYNGEE. V was pared by 0 bases and J by 7 bases, with 3 bases of the junction left unmatched. CDR3 nucleotides: TGTGCCAGCAGCGTAGGGGACAGGACAAATTCACCCCTCCACTTT. Protein: CASSVGDRTNSPLHF.

The gene calls are TRBV5-1 and TRBJ2-1, with 12 bases identical to TRBD1. The CDR3 has 16 residues. J gave up 7 bases and V 4 bases, and 9 bases lay outside the gene matches. Germline assignment: CDR1 SGHRS and CDR2 YFSETQ. CDR3 amino acids: CASSPPGTGGANEQFF. DNA for the CDR3: TGCGCCAGCAGCCCCCCCGGGACAGGGGGCGCGAATGAGCAGTTCTTC. The full variable domain, rest sourced from reference TRBV5-1 and TRBJ2-1, is KAGVTQTPRYLIKTRGQQVTLSCSPISGHRSVSWYQQTPGQGLQFLFEYFSETQRNKGNFPGRFSGRQFSNSRSEMNVSTLELGDSALYLCASSPPGTGGANEQFFGPGTRLTVL.

In its sample, this clone was seen a few times. V gene TRBV27 combines with J gene TRBJ2-2; weak D call: TRBD2 (7 bases). Germline CDR1 is MNHEY and CDR2 is SMNVEV (reference sequence). V lost 6 bases and J lost 1, with 18 bases in between. The CDR3 is 17 residues long. The CDR3 DNA follows: TGTGCCAGCAGCCCTAGGGGGGGGTTCGGGAACACCGGGGAGCTGTTTTTT. This gives the protein CASSPRGGFGNTGELFF.

The gene calls are TRBV5-4 and TRBJ2-1, with 11 nucleotides matching TRBD2. Germline V gene sequence: CDR1 SGHNT, CDR2 YYREEE (reference sequence). Losses at the gene ends were 0 bases for V and 4 bases for J; bases not matched to a gene: 0. The CDR3 spans 15 residues. The CDR3 DNA sequence: TGTGCCAGCAGCTTGGCTAGCGGGGGGTACAATGAGCAGTTCTTC. Its translation: CASSLASGGYNEQFF.

V usage is TRBV6-5 and J usage is TRBJ2-1; 9 bases fit TRBD2. Per germline, CDR1 MNHEY and CDR2 SVGAGI. This CDR3 comprises 14 residues. V was pared by 2 bases and J by 5 bases, with 1 base of the junction left unmatched. The chain's CDR3 is CASSYLAGHNEQFF. CDR3 coding DNA: TGTGCCAGCAGTTACCTAGCGGGACACAATGAGCAGTTCTTC.

The rearrangement links TRBV19 to TRBJ1-6, with TRBD1 as a possible D gene (5 bases). Deletions cut 0 bases from V and 7 bases from J, with 16 bases between. The CDR3 loop spans 17 amino acids. Germline V CDR1 and CDR2: LNHDA, SQIVND (reference sequence). CDR3 coding DNA: TGTGCCAGTAGTATAGACGACAGTCCCAACCTAAATTCACCCCTCCACTTT. Protein sequence: CASSIDDSPNLNSPLHF.

The genes are TRBV5-1 and TRBJ2-3; TRBD1 aligns across 9 bases. Trimming took 4 bases from V and 2 from J; bases not matched to a gene: 8. CDR3 length: 16 amino acids. Per the germline V gene, CDR1 is SGHRS and CDR2 is YFSETQ. CDR3 DNA sequence: TGCGCCAGCAGCGTAGACAGGGGGAGTGACACAGATACGCAGTATTTT. Protein: CASSVDRGSDTDTQYF.

V and J are TRBV20-1 and TRBJ1-1; D gene unclear. The CDR3 length is 11 residues. Germline values: CDR1 DFQATT, CDR2 SNEGSKA (reference sequence). Deletions cut 4 bases from V and 1 base from J, with 4 bases between. The CDR3 loop reads CSATGNTEAFF. CDR3 DNA: TGCAGTGCTACAGGGAACACTGAAGCTTTCTTT.

V and J are TRBV19 and TRBJ2-1, with 11 bases matching TRBD2. V trimming: 1 base; J trimming: 3 bases; junction bases outside the gene matches: 11. The CDR3 is 19 residues long. Germline CDR1 is LNHDA and CDR2 is SQIVND (reference sequence). CDR3 DNA: TGTGCCAGTAGTATAGTCCTTTTACCGGGACTAGCGGTCTACAATGAGCAGTTCTTC. Residues: CASSIVLLPGLAVYNEQFF.

This clone showed up just a few times. The V and J genes are TRBV27 and TRBJ2-3; 7 nucleotides match TRBD2. Germline trimming cut 5 bases from V and 3 bases from J; bases unmatched to any gene: 8. CDR3 size: 15 residues. Per germline, CDR1 MNHEY and CDR2 SMNVEV (reference sequence). The chain's CDR3 is CASSRREGLTDTQYF. In DNA form, the CDR3 reads TGTGCCAGCAGTAGGAGGGAGGGTTTGACAGATACGCAGTATTTT.

The chain employs TRBV2 and TRBJ1-4; the D gene is possibly TRBD1 (5 bases). Germline CDR1 and CDR2: SNHLY and FYNNEI. The CDR3 runs to 14 residues. Trimming pared 4 bases from V and 5 bases from J, leaving 11 bases between. The CDR3 coding sequence is TGTGCCAGCAGTGTCACAGGAAAGAATGAAAAACTGTTTTTT. It is translated as CASSVTGKNEKLFF.

This clone occurred a few times. This chain uses TRBV23-1 with TRBJ2-5; weak D call: TRBD1 (6 bases). The assigned J gene may be wrong: the sequence end matches TRBJ2-7 better. TRBV23-1 is flagged as an ORF with uncertain function. This CDR3 is 15 amino acids long. CDR3 bases: TGCGCCAGCAGTCAATCTAGGACAGCCCGGGACGAGCAGTACTTC. Its translation is CASSQSRTARDEQYF.

In this sample, this clone turned up once. The rearrangement links TRBV6-5 to TRBJ1-1; D unresolved. With 6 bases removed from V and 1 base from J, the gap between germline ends came to 6 bases. The CDR3 sequence is 12 residues long. From germline, CDR1 is MNHEY and CDR2 SVGAGI. DNA of the CDR3: TGTGCCAGCAGACGGAGGAACACTGAAGCTTTCTTT. Its protein product is CASRRRNTEAFF.

The chain joins TRBV4-1 to TRBJ1-4; D gene ambiguous. CDR3 length: 13 amino acids. Germline CDR1 is MGHRA and CDR2 is YSYEKL. V was cut by 1 base and J by 4 bases, with 4 bases left in between. The CDR3 DNA reads as TGCGCCAGCAGCCAAGTGTATAATGAAAAACTGTTTTTT. Its translation is CASSQVYNEKLFF.

This clone has a single count. The genes are TRBV7-8 and TRBJ2-7; 7 nucleotides agree with TRBD1. In germline, CDR1 is SGHVS, CDR2 FQNEAQ. This CDR3 has 14 amino acids. J gave up 3 bases and V 5 bases, and 7 bases lay outside the gene matches. CDR3 nucleotide sequence: TGTGCCAGCAGCAACAGGGGATTAATCTACGAGCAGTACTTC. It specifies CASSNRGLIYEQYF.

The chain is built from TRBV6-5 and TRBJ1-6, with D possibly matching TRBD1 (6 bases). The V end was cut by 0 bases, the J end by 7 bases, with 10 bases between. The germline CDR1 and CDR2 sequences are MNHEY and SVGAGI. CDR3 length: 15 residues. In DNA form, the CDR3 reads TGTGCCAGCAGTTACTCCGGGACACAAAATTCACCCCTCCACTTT. It translates to CASSYSGTQNSPLHF.

The count of this clone is one. The chain uses TRBV7-9 and TRBJ1-2, with D tentatively TRBD1 (5 bases). Trimming took 5 bases from V and 4 from J, leaving 14 bases between them. This CDR3 is built from 14 residues. Germline V gives CDR1 SEHNR, CDR2 FQNEAQ (reference sequence). The CDR3 reads CASSPMTDPYGYTF. In DNA form, the CDR3 reads TGTGCCAGCAGCCCAATGACAGACCCCTATGGCTACACCTTC.

The sample holds many counts of this clone. The chain combines TRBV18 with TRBJ2-1; a possible D gene is TRBD2 (5 bases). CDR3 length: 15 residues. Trimming stripped 1 base from V and 3 bases from J, with 10 bases between. Per germline, CDR1 KGHSH and CDR2 LQKENI. The CDR3 sequence: CASSPRGADYNEQFF. CDR3 DNA: TGTGCCAGCTCACCACGGGGAGCGGACTACAATGAGCAGTTCTTC.

The chain has TRBV5-1 and TRBJ2-2; D might be TRBD2 (6 bases). Trimming left V 0 bases short and J 5 bases short, with 8 bases between. The CDR3 totals 14 residues. Germline lookup yields CDR1 SGHRS and CDR2 YFSETQ. Here the CDR3 reads CASSLERATGELFF. DNA of the CDR3: TGCGCCAGCAGCTTGGAGCGGGCGACCGGGGAGCTGTTTTTT.

The chain employs TRBV5-5 and TRBJ2-3; D remains ambiguous. CDR1 is SGHKS and CDR2 is YYEKEE in the germline V gene (reference sequence). With 4 bases removed from V and 4 bases from J, the gap between germline ends came to 13 bases. The CDR3 sequence is 14 residues long. CDR3 nucleotides: TGTGCCAGCAGCCATCCATCGGTTCCAGATACGCAGTATTTT. Protein: CASSHPSVPDTQYF.

This clone was observed once. This chain links TRBV6-6 with TRBJ1-1, with D perhaps matching TRBD1 (6 bases). This CDR3 comprises 13 residues. The germline gives CDR1 MNHNY, CDR2 SVGAGI (reference sequence). V was shortened by 2 bases and J by 5 bases, with 9 bases between the two germline ends. CDR3 sequence: CASSYRTGTEAFF. DNA for the CDR3: TGTGCCAGCAGTTACCGCACAGGGACTGAAGCTTTCTTT.

The chain couples TRBV9 to TRBJ2-4; 9 nucleotides line up with TRBD2. The ends lost 8 bases at V and 0 bases at J; junction bases unmatched: 12. Germline V CDR1 and CDR2: SGDLS, YYNGEE. The CDR3 consists of 17 residues. CDR3 region: CASQVAGDKLAKNIQYF. The CDR3 nucleotides are TGTGCCAGTCAAGTAGCGGGGGATAAACTAGCCAAAAACATTCAGTACTTC.

This clone was seen just once. This sequence joins TRBV5-1 and TRBJ1-4; maybe TRBD1 (6 bases). V lost 0 bases to trimming and J lost 7 bases, with 13 bases between them. In germline, CDR1 is SGHRS, CDR2 YFSETQ. The CDR3 loop spans 15 amino acids. The CDR3 region has the DNA TGCGCCAGCAGCTTGGGGTCAGGGGACCTTGAAAAACTGTTTTTT. Translation: CASSLGSGDLEKLFF. The variable domain in full, completed from reference TRBV5-1 and TRBJ1-4, reads KAGVTQTPRYLIKTRGQQVTLSCSPISGHRSVSWYQQTPGQGLQFLFEYFSETQRNKGNFPGRFSGRQFSNSRSEMNVSTLELGDSALYLCASSLGSGDLEKLFFGSGTQLSVL.

In its sample, this clone was seen once. The chain carries TRBV9 and TRBJ2-3; D unresolved. V lost 2 bases and J 2 bases, leaving 12 bases between the germline ends. The germline gives CDR1 SGDLS, CDR2 YYNGEE. This CDR3 contains 15 residues. CDR3 protein: CASSVQPLATDTQYF. DNA of the CDR3: TGTGCCAGCAGCGTTCAACCTTTAGCCACAGATACGCAGTATTTT.

The V and J genes are TRBV25-1 and TRBJ2-1; TRBD1 matches at 8 bases. The CDR3 covers 13 residues. Germline trimming cut 6 bases from V and 5 bases from J; bases unmatched to any gene: 3. Germline CDR1 is MGHDK and CDR2 is SYGVNS. The CDR3 here is CASSGQGHNEQFF. The CDR3 DNA follows: TGTGCCAGCAGCGGACAGGGCCACAATGAGCAGTTCTTC.

CDR3 DNA: TGTGCCAGCAGTGAAAACAGGGACTATGGCTACACCTTC. Its protein is CASSENRDYGYTF. This chain joins TRBV2 and TRBJ1-2, with a tentative D call TRBD1 (6 bases). CDR3 length equals 13 residues. The V and J ends lost 2 bases and 3 bases respectively, with 7 bases between them. Germline lookup yields CDR1 SNHLY and CDR2 FYNNEI.

V and J are TRBV5-1 and TRBJ1-2; 9 nucleotides align to TRBD1. Germline V gene lookup returns CDR1 SGHRS and CDR2 YFSETQ. With 4 bases clipped from V and 8 bases from J, the junction kept 6 bases outside the gene matches. The CDR3 length is 13 residues. As DNA, the CDR3 is TGCGCCAGCAGCCCGTCCGGGACAGGGGGCTACACCTTC. Translation: CASSPSGTGGYTF.

The chain recombines TRBV5-1 with TRBJ2-2; 7 nucleotides agree with TRBD1. The V gene end was trimmed by 3 bases and the J gene end by 1 base; junction bases not matched to a gene: 3. CDR1 is SGHRS and CDR2 is YFSETQ in the germline V gene. This CDR3 is 15 amino acids long. The CDR3 protein is CASSSGTVNTGELFF. In DNA form, the CDR3 reads TGCGCCAGCAGCTCCGGGACAGTGAACACCGGGGAGCTGTTTTTT.

The V and J genes are TRBV7-8 and TRBJ1-1; D remains unclear. The CDR3 is 12 amino acids. V lost 5 bases, J lost 9 bases, and 13 bases lay in between. Germline V gives CDR1 SGHVS, CDR2 FQNEAQ. In nucleotides, the CDR3 is TGTGCCAGCAGCCCCGGTCCTAGCAAAGCTTTCTTT. Its translation is CASSPGPSKAFF. Filled out from reference TRBV7-8 and TRBJ1-1, the complete variable domain reads GAGVSQSPRYKVAKRGQDVALRCDPISGHVSLFWYQQALGQGPEFLTYFQNEAQLDKSGLPSDRFFAERPEGSVSTLKIQRTQQEDSAVYLCASSPGPSKAFFGQGTRLTVV.

V gene TRBV9 combines with J gene TRBJ1-1; D may be TRBD1 (6 bases). CDR1 and CDR2 from the germline V gene are SGDLS and YYNGEE. The CDR3 is made up of 13 amino acids. V gave up 4 bases and J gave up 1 base, with 8 bases separating them. CDR3 protein: CASSLGQNTEAFF. Here the CDR3 DNA reads TGTGCCAGCAGCCTGGGACAGAACACTGAAGCTTTCTTT.

There are a few counts of this clone. At one of its ends the junction is not consistent with the germline gene, which may arise from a read error. This chain connects TRBV7-9 to TRBJ1-3; 8 bases align to TRBD1. Germline values: CDR1 SEHNR, CDR2 FQNEAQ (reference sequence). This CDR3 region has 12 residues. CDR3 sequence (DNA): TGTTCCAGCAGCCGGGACAGGAACACCATATATTTT. Its protein product is CSSSRDRNTIYF.